These 32 T cell receptor beta chains came from one sample sequenced in a study of blood T cell repertoires in COVID-19 (TCRdb year 2020). The library was produced with the immunoSEQ multiplex PCR assay. TCRdb mirrors the immuneACCESS table, restricted to in-frame sequences. Some clones are absent from its copies; in checked studies, under half trace to an unresolved V gene, and the reason for the others is unknown. The sample contains fewer than 300,000 clones, 80% to 85% of them found a single time. Around 14% of the sample is in the top ten clones. Sequencing was done on a sample of peripheral blood. The receptor set was obtained from a person aged 70 to 79 with COVID-19, enrolled during active disease.

The CDR3 is CASSPQGIGQETQYF. Here the CDR3 DNA reads TGTGCCAGCAGCCCACAGGGTATTGGCCAAGAGACCCAGTACTTC. The chain links TRBV7-2 to TRBJ2-5; D is possibly TRBD1 (6 bases). The CDR3 loop spans 15 amino acids. V lost 5 bases to trimming and J lost 1 base, with 14 bases between them. Looked up from germline, CDR1 is SGHTA and CDR2 is FQGNSA.

This chain uses TRBV19 with TRBJ2-7; the D gene is possibly TRBD1 (6 bases). The CDR3 runs to 12 residues. CDR1 and CDR2 from the germline V gene are LNHDA and SQIVND (reference sequence). Between the trimmed V and J ends, which lost 10 bases and 4 bases, there was a span of 14 bases. This CDR3 is CATSGTLYEQYF. The DNA for the CDR3 is TGTGCCACTTCCGGGACACTGTACGAGCAGTACTTC.

This clone was observed a handful of times. V is TRBV7-2 and J is TRBJ2-5, with TRBD2 matching 7 bases. CDR3 length: 16 residues. V shed 1 base and J 4 bases; nucleotides not matched to a gene: 9. Germline V gene sequence: CDR1 SGHTA, CDR2 FQGNSA. CDR3 DNA: TGTGCCAGCAGCTTAGGAGGTCGCGGGAGTTCAGAGACCCAGTACTTC. Amino acid sequence: CASSLGGRGSSETQYF.

This chain joins TRBV4-3 and TRBJ2-7; 9 nucleotides line up with TRBD1. The CDR3 length is 13 residues. With V trimmed by 4 bases and J by 7 bases, 5 bases remained unmatched. CDR1 and CDR2 from the germline V gene are LGHNA and YSLEER. In DNA form, the CDR3 reads TGCGCCAGCAGCCGGACAGGGGAGAGTGAGCAGTACTTC. Amino acids: CASSRTGESEQYF.

The chain carries TRBV2 and TRBJ1-4; TRBD1 matches at 7 bases. Looked up from germline, CDR1 is SNHLY and CDR2 is FYNNEI. Trimming cost V 6 bases and J 6 bases; bases outside gene matches: 7. The CDR3 extends over 14 amino acids. As DNA, the CDR3 is TGTGCCAGCAGCCGCGACAGGGAGCATGAAAAACTGTTTTTT. It yields the protein CASSRDREHEKLFF.

This chain's CDR3 is CASSRSLQATNEKLFF. CDR3 sequence (DNA): TGTGCCAGTAGTCGCAGTTTACAGGCAACTAATGAAAAACTGTTTTTT. The rearrangement joins TRBV19 to TRBJ1-4, with D possibly being TRBD1 (5 bases). The length of the CDR3 is 16 residues. Germline V gene data show CDR1 as LNHDA and CDR2 as SQIVND (reference sequence). V lost 5 bases to trimming and J lost 0 bases, with 13 bases between them.

This chain joins TRBV5-1 and TRBJ2-3; TRBD2 matches 9 bases. V was pared by 4 bases and J by 6 bases, with 9 bases of the junction left unmatched. The CDR3 consists of 15 residues. From germline, CDR1 is SGHRS and CDR2 YFSETQ. This chain's CDR3 is CASSPRAGGLDTQYF. The DNA of the CDR3 is TGCGCCAGCAGCCCTAGGGCGGGAGGGTTGGATACGCAGTATTTT.

The chain is built from TRBV12-3 or TRBV12-4 and TRBJ1-6; TRBD1 is a possible D gene (5 bases). The CDR3 is 13 amino acids. The V end was cut by 7 bases, the J end by 8 bases, with 12 bases between. CDR3 sequence: CASKAAGDSPLHF. The CDR3 nucleotides are TGTGCCAGCAAGGCGGCGGGGGATTCACCCCTCCACTTT.

The rearrangement joins TRBV7-6 to TRBJ2-7; 11 bases map to TRBD1. Germline V lookup: CDR1 SGHVS, CDR2 FNYEAQ. With 5 bases clipped from V and 2 bases from J, the junction kept 8 bases outside the gene matches. The CDR3 length is 16 residues. This CDR3 is CASSPSPGQGAYEQYF. The CDR3 DNA reads TGTGCCAGCAGCCCGTCTCCGGGACAGGGGGCCTACGAGCAGTACTTC. Together with reference TRBV7-6 and TRBJ2-7, the CDR3 gives the full variable domain: GAGVSQSPRYKVTKRGQDVALRCDPISGHVSLYWYRQALGQGPEFLTYFNYEAQQDKSGLPNDRFSAERPEGSISTLTIQRTEQRDSAMYRCASSPSPGQGAYEQYFGPGTRLTVT.

CDR3 loop: CASSPAQGGSYEQYF. CDR3 DNA: TGTGCCAGCTCACCGGCCCAGGGGGGTTCCTACGAGCAGTACTTC. The chain combines TRBV18 with TRBJ2-7; TRBD1 might be the D (7 bases). In germline, CDR1 is KGHSH, CDR2 LQKENI. The CDR3 spans 15 residues. V lost 3 bases, J lost 1 base, and 13 bases lay in between.

The rearrangement uses TRBV18 and TRBJ2-5; 8 positions match TRBD1. The V gene end was trimmed by 5 bases and the J gene end by 5 bases; junction bases not matched to a gene: 4. This CDR3 has 13 amino acids. CDR1 is KGHSH and CDR2 is LQKENI in the germline V gene. The CDR3 reads CASSTGGTETQYF. CDR3 nucleotides: TGTGCCAGCTCAACAGGGGGGACGGAGACCCAGTACTTC.

This clone occurred once. This rearrangement joins TRBV25-1 to TRBJ2-1, with TRBD2 as a possible D gene (7 bases). Trimming took off 8 bases at V and 2 bases at J, with 16 bases between the two ends. Germline-derived CDR1 and CDR2 are MGHDK and SYGVNS. This CDR3 is built from 15 residues. CDR3 loop: CASEGGAATYNEQFF. The CDR3 DNA reads TGTGCCAGCGAAGGGGGGGCGGCCACCTACAATGAGCAGTTCTTC.

V gene TRBV6-1 combines with J gene TRBJ2-2; TRBD2 matches at 9 bases. This CDR3 contains 19 residues. CDR1 and CDR2 from the germline V gene are MNHNS and SASEGT. Trimming removed 3 bases from V and 2 bases from J; junction bases left unmatched: 13. The CDR3 loop reads CASSERLAGSTLNTGELFF. The CDR3 DNA reads as TGTGCCAGCAGTGAGCGTCTAGCGGGATCTACGCTAAACACCGGGGAGCTGTTTTTT.

The CDR3, as DNA: TGCGCCAGCAGCGGAAACAGGGCCGCCGGGGAGCTGTTTTTT. As protein: CASSGNRAAGELFF. The V and J genes are TRBV5-1 and TRBJ2-2; tentatively, D is TRBD1 (6 bases). The CDR3 is made up of 14 amino acids. From germline, CDR1 is SGHRS and CDR2 YFSETQ. V lost 4 bases and J 6 bases, leaving 13 bases between the germline ends.

This clone was counted between two and nine times. This chain joins TRBV7-9 and TRBJ2-5; a possible D gene is TRBD2 (5 bases). CDR3 length: 14 residues. V was clipped by 8 bases and J by 14 bases, with 27 bases between them. Per the germline V gene, CDR1 is SEHNR and CDR2 is FQNEAQ (reference sequence). The CDR3 region has the DNA TGTGCCAGCTCCACAGCCGGGATTCCTTTCCCGTCCTACTTC. The encoded protein is CASSTAGIPFPSYF.

The genes are TRBV19 and TRBJ1-1; D unresolved. Germline-derived CDR1 and CDR2 are LNHDA and SQIVND (reference sequence). The CDR3 consists of 12 residues. V lost 3 bases, J lost 6 bases, and 8 bases lay in between. The CDR3 protein is CASSIRGAEAFF. In DNA form, the CDR3 reads TGTGCCAGTAGTATCCGGGGTGCTGAAGCTTTCTTT.

The chain joins TRBV7-9 to TRBJ2-2; D unresolved. Germline V gene sequence: CDR1 SEHNR, CDR2 FQNEAQ (reference sequence). This CDR3 region has 16 residues. The V and J ends lost 2 bases and 3 bases respectively, with 13 bases between them. As DNA, the CDR3 is TGTGCCAGCAGCTTATTTCTCGGCGGTGACACCGGGGAGCTGTTTTTT. It codes for CASSLFLGGDTGELFF.

This chain connects TRBV30 to TRBJ1-6, with D maybe TRBD1 (6 bases). The CDR3 is 13 residues long. Between the trimmed V and J ends, which lost 0 bases and 7 bases, there was a span of 7 bases. Germline V CDR1 and CDR2: GTSNPN, SVGIG (reference sequence). CDR3 nucleotides: TGTGCCTGGAGTGTGGACAGCAATTCACCCCTCCACTTT. Its translation is CAWSVDSNSPLHF.

The chain recombines TRBV12-3 or TRBV12-4 with TRBJ2-1; D call uncertain. CDR3 length equals 11 residues. Trimming took off 2 bases at V and 7 bases at J, with 3 bases between the two ends. In nucleotides, the CDR3 is TGTGCCAGCAGTTTACTTAATGAGCAGTTCTTC. Translated, it gives CASSLLNEQFF.

V gene TRBV5-5 combines with J gene TRBJ2-7, with 8 bases fitting TRBD1. Germline V gene sequence: CDR1 SGHKS, CDR2 YYEKEE (reference sequence). This CDR3 is 15 amino acids long. V lost 6 bases and J lost 2; bases outside the gene matches: 10. In nucleotides, the CDR3 is TGTGCCAGCACCCCCACGCCGGGACAGGCCTACGAGCAGTACTTC. Translation gives CASTPTPGQAYEQYF.

This chain connects TRBV6-6 to TRBJ2-7; D remains unclear. Per germline, CDR1 MNHNY and CDR2 SVGAGI (reference sequence). Trimming removed 6 bases from V and 6 bases from J, with 12 bases in between. The CDR3 is 12 residues long. The CDR3 nucleotides are TGTGCCAGCAGCCCCGCGGTGGGCGAGCAGTACTTC. It encodes CASSPAVGEQYF.

This clone was picked up a small number of times. The V call is TRBV7-9, the J call TRBJ2-5; possible D gene TRBD1, 6 bases. Per the germline V gene, CDR1 is SEHNR and CDR2 is FQNEAQ (reference sequence). The CDR3 loop spans 15 amino acids. The V and J ends lost 6 bases and 5 bases respectively, with 19 bases between them. Here the CDR3 reads CASSPSQGQTETQYF. CDR3 bases: TGTGCCAGCAGTCCTTCCCAGGGGCAGACGGAGACCCAGTACTTC.

This chain connects TRBV19 to TRBJ2-1, with 10 bases that match TRBD2. Germline V gives CDR1 LNHDA, CDR2 SQIVND (reference sequence). The junction had 14 bases not matched to a gene; V was cut back by 5 bases and J by 7 bases. This CDR3 comprises 17 residues. In DNA, the CDR3 is TGTGCCAGTAGTCCCAGCGGGAGGGCCCTCGCGTATAATGAGCAGTTCTTC. Translation gives CASSPSGRALAYNEQFF.

CDR3: CASSPGGSGANVLTF. The CDR3 bases are TGTGCCAGCAGTCCAGGGGGTTCAGGAGCCAACGTCCTGACTTTC. The chain links TRBV28 to TRBJ2-6, with 7 bases matching TRBD1. The V segment lost 5 bases and the J segment 7 bases; nucleotides outside the gene matches: 8. This CDR3 has 15 amino acids. The germline V gene has CDR1 MDHEN and CDR2 SYDVKM.

The DNA of the CDR3 is TGTGCCAGCAGCTTGGGCCCGTCGGTAGATACGCAGTATTTT. It specifies CASSLGPSVDTQYF. The chain uses TRBV7-2 and TRBJ2-3; no definite D call. Looked up from germline, CDR1 is SGHTA and CDR2 is FQGNSA. The CDR3 is made up of 14 amino acids. The V gene lost 3 bases and the J gene lost 5 bases, with 12 bases spanning the gap. Complete variable domain (other parts from reference TRBV7-2 and TRBJ2-3): GAGVSQSPSNKVTEKGKDVELRCDPISGHTALYWYRQSLGQGLEFLIYFQGNSAPDKSGLPSDRFSAERTGGSVSTLTIQRTQQEDSAVYLCASSLGPSVDTQYFGPGTRLTVL.

The DNA of the CDR3 is TGCAGCGGACAGGCCTACAATGAGCAGTTCTTC. This sequence encodes CSGQAYNEQFF. The chain employs TRBV20-1 and TRBJ2-1, with TRBD1 matching over 7 bases. Per the germline V gene, CDR1 is DFQATT and CDR2 is SNEGSKA (reference sequence). The CDR3 has 11 residues.

The rearrangement joins TRBV6-2 or TRBV6-3 to TRBJ2-3, with a tentative D call TRBD1 (5 bases). V lost 2 bases to trimming and J lost 1 base, with 10 bases between them. CDR1 and CDR2 (germline): MNHEY, SVGEGT. The CDR3 sequence is 15 residues long. The CDR3 nucleotides read TGTGCCAGCAGTTACCTAGGGGCCGGCACAGATACGCAGTATTTT. Translation gives CASSYLGAGTDTQYF.

The chain is built from TRBV7-9 and TRBJ2-3; tentatively, D is TRBD1 (5 bases). The CDR3 contains 15 residues. Trimming removed 3 bases at V and 2 bases at J, with 12 bases between. Germline assignment: CDR1 SEHNR and CDR2 FQNEAQ (reference sequence). CDR3 sequence: CASSFLQGITDTQYF. The CDR3 DNA follows: TGTGCCAGCAGCTTTCTCCAGGGAATCACAGATACGCAGTATTTT.

V gene TRBV6-5 combines with J gene TRBJ1-5, with 7 bases matching TRBD1. The CDR3 covers 14 residues. Germline CDR1 MNHEY, CDR2 SVGAGI. The V and J ends lost 4 bases and 4 bases, in that order; junction bases with no gene match: 4. The CDR3, as DNA: TGTGCCAGCAGTTCCGGGACAGTTAATCAGCCCCAGCATTTT. It yields the protein CASSSGTVNQPQHF.

This chain connects TRBV19 to TRBJ1-5; 11 nucleotides line up with TRBD1. Germline V gives CDR1 LNHDA, CDR2 SQIVND (reference sequence). The CDR3 runs 15 residues. The V segment lost 4 bases and the J segment 7 bases; nucleotides outside the gene matches: 6. The CDR3 nucleotides read TGTGCCAGTAGTACGTCCGGGACAGGGGGACAGCCCCAGCATTTT. Amino acids: CASSTSGTGGQPQHF.

This chain links TRBV19 with TRBJ2-3, with TRBD1 identical over 7 bases. This CDR3 region has 14 residues. In germline, CDR1 is LNHDA, CDR2 SQIVND (reference sequence). V was pared by 7 bases and J by 2 bases, with 6 bases of the junction left unmatched. CDR3 residues: CASTRDRATDTQYF. As DNA, the CDR3 is TGTGCCAGTACTAGGGACAGAGCCACAGATACGCAGTATTTT.

V and J are TRBV19 and TRBJ2-3, with a possible D match to TRBD2 (6 bases). The V end lost 1 base, the J end lost 2 bases, and 10 bases lay between the germline ends. The CDR3 runs to 15 residues. Germline CDR1 LNHDA, CDR2 SQIVND (reference sequence). The CDR3 nucleotides read TGTGCCAGTAGTATAGTTGGGGGGAACACAGATACGCAGTATTTT. It translates to CASSIVGGNTDTQYF. Full variable domain (rest looked up from reference TRBV19 and TRBJ2-3): DGGITQSPKYLFRKEGQNVTLSCEQNLNHDAMYWYRQDPGQGLRLIYYSQIVNDFQKGDIAEGYSVSREKKESFPLTVTSAQKNPTAFYLCASSIVGGNTDTQYFGPGTRLTVL.